What follows is one T cell receptor beta chain and its context. From its re-call of the 5' RACE reads, TCRdb lists each CDR3 protein once, without DNA. The listing records about 450,000 distinct CDR3 sequences. This sample stems from a study of monozygotic twins with inflammatory bowel disease. Germline V gene lookup returns CDR1 SQVTM and CDR2 ANQGSEA. The CDR3 is 15 amino acids. The receptor comes from a human donor with ulcerative colitis or Crohn's disease, or a healthy co-twin of an affected twin (not recorded which). Sequencing was performed on blood. The chain has TRBV29-1 and TRBJ2-7; TCRdb's assignment of TRBD1 cannot be checked, as there is no DNA. The CDR3 loop reads CSVESGQGNPYEQYF.